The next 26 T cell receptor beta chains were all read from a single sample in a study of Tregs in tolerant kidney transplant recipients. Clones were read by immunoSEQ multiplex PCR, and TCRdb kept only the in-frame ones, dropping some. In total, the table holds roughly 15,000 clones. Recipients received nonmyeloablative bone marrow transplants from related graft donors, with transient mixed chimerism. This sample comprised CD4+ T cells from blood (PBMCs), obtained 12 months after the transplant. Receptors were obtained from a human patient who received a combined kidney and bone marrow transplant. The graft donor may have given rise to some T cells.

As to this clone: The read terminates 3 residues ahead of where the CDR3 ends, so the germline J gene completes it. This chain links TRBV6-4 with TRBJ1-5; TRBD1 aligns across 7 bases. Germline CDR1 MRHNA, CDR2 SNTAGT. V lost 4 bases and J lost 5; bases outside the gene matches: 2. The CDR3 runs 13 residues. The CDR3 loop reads CASSATGDQPQHF. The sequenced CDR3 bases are TGTGCCAGCAGTGCCACAGGGGATCAGCCC.

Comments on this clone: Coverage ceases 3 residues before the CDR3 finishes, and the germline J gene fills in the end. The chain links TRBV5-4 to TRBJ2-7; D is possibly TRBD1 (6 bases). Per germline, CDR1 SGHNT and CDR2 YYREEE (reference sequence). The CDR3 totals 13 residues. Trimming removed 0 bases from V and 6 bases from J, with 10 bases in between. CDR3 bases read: TGTGCCAGCAGCTTGGCCCAAGGGGGCGAG. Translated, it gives CASSLAQGGE. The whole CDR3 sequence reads CASSLAQGGEQYF.

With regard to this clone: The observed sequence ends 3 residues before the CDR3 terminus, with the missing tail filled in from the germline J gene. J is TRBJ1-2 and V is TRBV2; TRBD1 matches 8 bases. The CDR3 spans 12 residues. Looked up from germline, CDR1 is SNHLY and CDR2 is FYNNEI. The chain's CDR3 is CASTGQGSGYTF. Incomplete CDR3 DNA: TGTGCCAGCACCGGACAGGGATCGGGC.

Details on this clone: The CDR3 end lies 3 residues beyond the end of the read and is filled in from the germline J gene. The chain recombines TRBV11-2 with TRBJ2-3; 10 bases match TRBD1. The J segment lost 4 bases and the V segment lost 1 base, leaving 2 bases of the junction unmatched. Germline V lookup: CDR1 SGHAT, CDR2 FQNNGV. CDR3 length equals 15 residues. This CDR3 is CASSLVGQGSDTQYF. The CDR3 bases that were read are TGTGCCAGCAGCTTAGTGGGACAGGGGTCAGATACG. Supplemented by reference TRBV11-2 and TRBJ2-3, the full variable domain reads EAGVAQSPRYKIIEKRQSVAFWCNPISGHATLYWYQQILGQGPKLLIQFQNNGVVDDSQLPKDRFSAERLKGVDSTLKIQPAKLEDSAVYLCASSLVGQGSDTQYFGPGTRLTVL.

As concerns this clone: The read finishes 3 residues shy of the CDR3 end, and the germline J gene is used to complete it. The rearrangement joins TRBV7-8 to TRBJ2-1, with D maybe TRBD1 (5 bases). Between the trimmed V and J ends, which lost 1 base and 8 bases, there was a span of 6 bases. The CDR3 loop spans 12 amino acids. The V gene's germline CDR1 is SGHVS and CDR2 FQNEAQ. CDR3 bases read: TGTGCCAGCAGCTTAGTGGGGCATGAG. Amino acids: CASSLVGHE. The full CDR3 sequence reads CASSLVGHEQFF.

The CDR3 protein is CASSFRPMTGANTGELFF. CDR3 DNA (partial): TGCGCCAGCAGCTTCCGACCAATGACTGGCGCGAACACCGGGGAG. The chain combines TRBV5-1 with TRBJ2-2; no clear D gene. Read sequence stops 3 residues before the CDR3 end, and the germline J gene provides the missing end. The CDR3 spans 18 residues. In germline, CDR1 is SGHRS, CDR2 YFSETQ. V was shortened by 2 bases and J by 0 bases, with 17 bases between the two germline ends.

CDR3 bases read: TGTGCCAGCAGCCTCTTCGGCACAGATACG. It yields the protein CASSLFGTDT. The whole CDR3 sequence reads CASSLFGTDTQYF. The rearrangement joins TRBV9 to TRBJ2-3; D not certain. The DNA ends 3 residues before the CDR3 does, and the rest of the CDR3 is filled in from the germline J gene. The CDR3 is 13 amino acids. V was trimmed by 4 bases and J by 1 base, leaving 7 bases between them. The germline V gene has CDR1 SGDLS and CDR2 YYNGEE.

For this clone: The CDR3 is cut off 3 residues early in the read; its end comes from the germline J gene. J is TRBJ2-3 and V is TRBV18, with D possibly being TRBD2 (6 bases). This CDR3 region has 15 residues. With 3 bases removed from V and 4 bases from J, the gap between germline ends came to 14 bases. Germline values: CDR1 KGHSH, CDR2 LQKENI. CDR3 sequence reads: CASSPPGLSSDTQYF. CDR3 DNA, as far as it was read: TGTGCCAGCTCACCGCCCGGACTATCGTCAGATACG.

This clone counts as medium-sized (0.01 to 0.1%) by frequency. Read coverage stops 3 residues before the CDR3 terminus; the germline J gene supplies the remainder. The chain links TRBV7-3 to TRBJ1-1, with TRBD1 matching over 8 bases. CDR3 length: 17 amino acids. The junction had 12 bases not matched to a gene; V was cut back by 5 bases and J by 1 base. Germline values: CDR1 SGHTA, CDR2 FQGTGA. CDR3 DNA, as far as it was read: TGTGCCAGCAGCCTAAGGGGTATTGGACAGGGGAACACTGAA. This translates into CASSLRGIGQGNTE. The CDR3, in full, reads CASSLRGIGQGNTEAFF.

CDR3 amino acids: CASSSSGGTYEQYF. The covered CDR3 bases are TGTGCCAGCAGTAGTAGCGGGGGAACGTACGAG. The chain links TRBV2 to TRBJ2-7; TRBD2 matches 9 bases. The read comes to an end 3 residues before the CDR3 does, leaving the germline J gene to fill in the end. CDR1 is SNHLY and CDR2 is FYNNEI in the germline V gene. V gave up 5 bases and J gave up 4 bases; unmatched junction bases: 6. This CDR3 is built from 14 residues.

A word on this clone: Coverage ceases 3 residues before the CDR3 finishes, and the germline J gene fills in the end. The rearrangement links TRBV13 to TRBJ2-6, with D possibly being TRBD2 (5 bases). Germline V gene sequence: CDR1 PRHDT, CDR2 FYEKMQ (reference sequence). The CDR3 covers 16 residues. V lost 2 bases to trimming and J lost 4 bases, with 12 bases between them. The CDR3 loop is CASSLTGSKGANVLTF. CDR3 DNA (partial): TGTGCCAGCAGCTTAACGGGGAGTAAAGGGGCCAACGTC.

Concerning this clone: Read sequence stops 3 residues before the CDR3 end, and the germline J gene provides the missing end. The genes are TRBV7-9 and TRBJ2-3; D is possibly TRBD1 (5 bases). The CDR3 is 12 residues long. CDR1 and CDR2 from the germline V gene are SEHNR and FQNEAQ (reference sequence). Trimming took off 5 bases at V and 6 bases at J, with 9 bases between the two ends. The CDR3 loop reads CASSPRQDTQYF. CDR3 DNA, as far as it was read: TGTGCCAGCAGCCCCCGACAGGATACG.

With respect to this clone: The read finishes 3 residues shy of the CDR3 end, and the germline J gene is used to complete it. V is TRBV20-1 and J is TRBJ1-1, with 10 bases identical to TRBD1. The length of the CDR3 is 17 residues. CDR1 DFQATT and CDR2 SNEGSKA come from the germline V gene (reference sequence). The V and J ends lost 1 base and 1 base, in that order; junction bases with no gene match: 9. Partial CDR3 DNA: TGCAGTGCTAGAGGCCCGACAGGGGGCAAAGCGAACACTGAA. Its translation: CSARGPTGGKANTE. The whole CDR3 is CSARGPTGGKANTEAFF.

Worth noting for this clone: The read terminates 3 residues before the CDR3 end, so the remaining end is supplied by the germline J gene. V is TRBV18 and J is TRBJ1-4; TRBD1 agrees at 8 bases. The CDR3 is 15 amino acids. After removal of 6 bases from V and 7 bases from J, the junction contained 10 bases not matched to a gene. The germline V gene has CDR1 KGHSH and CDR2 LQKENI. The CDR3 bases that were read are TGTGCCAGCTCCCCCAGGGGGCCCTCGGCTGAAAAA. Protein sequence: CASSPRGPSAEK. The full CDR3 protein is CASSPRGPSAEKLFF.

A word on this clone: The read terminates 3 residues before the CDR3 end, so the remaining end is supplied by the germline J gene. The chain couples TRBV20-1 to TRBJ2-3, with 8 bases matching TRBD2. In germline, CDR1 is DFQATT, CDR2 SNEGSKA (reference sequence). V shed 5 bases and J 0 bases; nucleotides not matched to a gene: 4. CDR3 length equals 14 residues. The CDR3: CSAAGGGSTDTQYF. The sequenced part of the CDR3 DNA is TGCAGTGCTGCTGGCGGGGGGAGCACAGATACG.

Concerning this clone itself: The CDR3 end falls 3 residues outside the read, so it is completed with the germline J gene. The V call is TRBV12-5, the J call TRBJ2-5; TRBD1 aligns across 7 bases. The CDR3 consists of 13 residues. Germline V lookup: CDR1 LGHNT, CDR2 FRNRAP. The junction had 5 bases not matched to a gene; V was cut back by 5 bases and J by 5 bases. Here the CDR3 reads CASGIQGRETQYF. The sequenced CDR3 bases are TGTGCTAGTGGTATACAGGGGCGGGAGACC.

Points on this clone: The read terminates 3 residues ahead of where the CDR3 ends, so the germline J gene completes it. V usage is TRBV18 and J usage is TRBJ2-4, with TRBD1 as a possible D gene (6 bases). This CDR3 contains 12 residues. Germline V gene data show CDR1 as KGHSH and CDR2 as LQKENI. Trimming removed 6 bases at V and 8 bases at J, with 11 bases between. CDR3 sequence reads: CASSQQGDIQYF. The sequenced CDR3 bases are TGTGCCAGCTCTCAACAGGGTGACATT.

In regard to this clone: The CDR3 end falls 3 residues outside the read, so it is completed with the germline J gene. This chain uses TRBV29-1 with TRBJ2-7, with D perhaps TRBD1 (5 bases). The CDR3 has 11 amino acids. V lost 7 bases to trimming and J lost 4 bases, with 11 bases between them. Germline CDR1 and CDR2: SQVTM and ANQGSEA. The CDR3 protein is CSATQVYEQYF. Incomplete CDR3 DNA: TGCAGCGCTACACAGGTTTACGAG.

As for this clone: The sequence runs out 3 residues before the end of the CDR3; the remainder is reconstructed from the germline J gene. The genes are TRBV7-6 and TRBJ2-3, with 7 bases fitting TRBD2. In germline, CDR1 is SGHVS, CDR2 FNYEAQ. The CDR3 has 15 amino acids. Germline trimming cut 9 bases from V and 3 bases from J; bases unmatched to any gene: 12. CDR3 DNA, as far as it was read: TGTGCCAGTCAAGCTTGGGGTAGCGGGACAGATACG. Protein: CASQAWGSGTDT. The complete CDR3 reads CASQAWGSGTDTQYF.

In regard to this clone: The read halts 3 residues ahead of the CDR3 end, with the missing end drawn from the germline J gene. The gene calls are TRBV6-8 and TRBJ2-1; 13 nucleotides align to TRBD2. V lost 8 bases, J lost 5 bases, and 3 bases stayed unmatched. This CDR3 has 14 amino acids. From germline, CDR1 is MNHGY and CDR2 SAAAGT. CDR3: CASLGTSGNNEQFF. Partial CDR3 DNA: TGTGCCAGCCTCGGGACTAGCGGGAACAATGAG.

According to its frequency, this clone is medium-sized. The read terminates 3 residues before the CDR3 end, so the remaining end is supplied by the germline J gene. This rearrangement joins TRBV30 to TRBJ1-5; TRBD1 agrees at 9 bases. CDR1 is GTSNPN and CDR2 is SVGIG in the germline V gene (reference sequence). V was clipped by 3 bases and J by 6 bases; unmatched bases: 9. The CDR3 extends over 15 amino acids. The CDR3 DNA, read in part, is TGTGCCTGGAGCTCGGGACAGGGAAGCGGTCAGCCC. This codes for CAWSSGQGSGQP. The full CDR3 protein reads CAWSSGQGSGQPQHF. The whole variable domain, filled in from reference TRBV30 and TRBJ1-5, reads SQTIHQWPATLVQPVGSPLSLECTVEGTSNPNLYWYRQAAGRGLQLLFYSVGIGQISSEVPQNLSASRPQDRQFILSSKKLLLSDSGFYLCAWSSGQGSGQPQHFGDGTRLSIL.

The sequenced CDR3 bases are TGTGCCAGCAGCGATCCTAGTCGGGGGGCGTACGAG. Translating gives CASSDPSRGAYE. The full CDR3 protein reads CASSDPSRGAYEQYF. J is TRBJ2-7 and V is TRBV5-5, with a tentative D call TRBD2 (7 bases). The CDR3 end falls 3 residues outside the read, so it is completed with the germline J gene. Trimming removed 4 bases from V and 4 bases from J, with 18 bases in between. The CDR3 covers 15 residues. Germline lookup yields CDR1 SGHKS and CDR2 YYEKEE (reference sequence).

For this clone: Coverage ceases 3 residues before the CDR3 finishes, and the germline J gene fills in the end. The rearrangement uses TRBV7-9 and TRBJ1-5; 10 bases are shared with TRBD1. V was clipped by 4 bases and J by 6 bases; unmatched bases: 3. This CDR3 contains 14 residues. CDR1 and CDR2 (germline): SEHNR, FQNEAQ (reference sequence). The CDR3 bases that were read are TGTGCCAGCAGCTCAAGGACAGGGGGTCAGCCC. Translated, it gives CASSSRTGGQP. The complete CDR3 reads CASSSRTGGQPQHF.

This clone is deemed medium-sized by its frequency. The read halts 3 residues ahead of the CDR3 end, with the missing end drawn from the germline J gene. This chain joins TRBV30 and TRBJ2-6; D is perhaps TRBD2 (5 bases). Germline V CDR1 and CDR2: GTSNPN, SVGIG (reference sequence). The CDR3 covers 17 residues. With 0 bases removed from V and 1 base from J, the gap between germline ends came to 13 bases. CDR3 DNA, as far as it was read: TGTGCCTGGAGTGTACAGAGGGTGAGGTCTGGGGCCAACGTC. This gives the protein CAWSVQRVRSGANV. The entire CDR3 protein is CAWSVQRVRSGANVLTF.

The CDR3 spells CAWSVAARRQGKNQPQHF. The CDR3 bases that were read are TGTGCCTGGAGTGTAGCGGCCCGCCGACAAGGGAAAAATCAGCCC. The rearrangement joins TRBV30 to TRBJ1-5; D not resolved. The read ends 3 residues shy of where the CDR3 ends; the end is completed using the germline J gene. CDR1 is GTSNPN, CDR2 SVGIG, per germline (reference sequence). The CDR3 loop spans 18 amino acids. Trimming shortened V by 0 bases and J by 4 bases, and 22 bases separated the two germline ends.

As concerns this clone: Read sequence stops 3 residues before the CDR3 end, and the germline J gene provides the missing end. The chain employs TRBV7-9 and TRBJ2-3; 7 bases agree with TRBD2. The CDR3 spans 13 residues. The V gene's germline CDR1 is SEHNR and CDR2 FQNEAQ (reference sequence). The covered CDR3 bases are TGTGGCGGGAGTGTAGTTGGGACAGATACG. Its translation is CGGSVVGTDT. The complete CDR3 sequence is CGGSVVGTDTQYF.